Each of the 27 T cell receptor beta chains below was sequenced from the same sample in a study of CD8 T cells in ankylosing spondylitis. These TCRs' antigens remain unknown. TCRdb itself ran the 5' RACE reads through MiXCR, one entry per CDR3 protein. The top ten hold roughly a fifth of the sample, which has around 770,000 distinct CDR3 sequences, 15% to 20% seen once. Findings of the study overall: One TCR beta motif, made up of 7 or 8 highly homologous variants, appeared characteristic of ankylosing spondylitis blood.

The sequenced sample consisted of blood, either unsorted or a sorted T cell fraction (not recorded which). The receptor source for this set is a male donor with ankylosing spondylitis.

The rearrangement uses TRBV4-2 and TRBJ1-1; TRBD1 is a possible D gene (6 bases). Trimming shortened V by 6 bases and J by 1 base, and 9 bases separated the two germline ends. Germline values: CDR1 LGHNA, CDR2 YNFKEQ. CDR3 length equals 13 residues. DNA for the CDR3: TGTGCCAGCAGACCAGGGGAGAACACTGAAGCTTTCTTT. It translates to CASRPGENTEAFF.

V and J are TRBV30 and TRBJ2-7; 9 nucleotides match TRBD1. Germline V gene sequence: CDR1 GTSNPN, CDR2 SVGIG (reference sequence). This CDR3 is built from 15 residues. V trimming: 4 bases; J trimming: 1 base; junction bases outside the gene matches: 8. Here the CDR3 reads CAWTPDRGGSYEQYF. CDR3 sequence (DNA): TGTGCCTGGACCCCCGACAGGGGGGGGTCCTACGAGCAGTACTTC.

This clonotype appeared a few times. V usage is TRBV6-2 or TRBV6-3 and J usage is TRBJ1-1, with 9 bases fitting TRBD1. Germline-derived CDR1 and CDR2 are MNHEY and SVGEGT. This CDR3 contains 16 residues. V lost 7 bases and J lost 3; bases outside the gene matches: 12. CDR3 residues: CASTRTGESWHTEAFF. The CDR3 DNA reads TGTGCCAGCACCCGGACAGGGGAGAGTTGGCACACTGAAGCTTTCTTT.

The V and J genes are TRBV6-1 and TRBJ1-2; 9 bases are shared with TRBD1. Trimming removed 10 bases from V and 8 bases from J; junction bases left unmatched: 11. The CDR3 spans 13 residues. The V gene's germline CDR1 is MNHNS and CDR2 SASEGT. The chain's CDR3 is CAIRDRVFSGYTF. The CDR3 nucleotides are TGTGCCATCCGGGACAGGGTTTTCTCGGGCTACACCTTC.

This clonotype has at least ten counts. The J gene is TRBJ1-4, the V gene TRBV7-9; 7 bases match TRBD1. J was trimmed by 10 bases and V by 5 bases; bases with no gene match: 7. Per the germline V gene, CDR1 is SEHNR and CDR2 is FQNEAQ (reference sequence). The CDR3 has 13 amino acids. The CDR3 spells CASSLEGARKLFF. CDR3 in DNA: TGTGCCAGCAGCCTAGAGGGGGCTAGAAAACTGTTTTTT.

This clonotype was seen a handful of times. The chain couples TRBV11-2 to TRBJ2-7; D unclear. The CDR3 has 14 amino acids. Germline lookup yields CDR1 SGHAT and CDR2 FQNNGV. V shed 3 bases and J shed 3 bases, with 12 bases lying between them. The CDR3 loop is CASSFRMGIYEQYF. CDR3 DNA sequence: TGTGCCAGCAGCTTCAGAATGGGAATCTACGAGCAGTACTTC.

The chain employs TRBV7-3 and TRBJ2-1; 10 nucleotides match TRBD2. The CDR3 is 16 residues long. The V and J ends lost 5 bases and 7 bases, in that order; junction bases with no gene match: 11. The germline gives CDR1 SGHTA, CDR2 FQGTGA. The CDR3 sequence: CASSPTASGSRNEQFF. CDR3 nucleotide sequence: TGTGCCAGCAGCCCAACGGCTAGCGGGAGTAGGAATGAGCAGTTCTTC.

The genes are TRBV10-3 and TRBJ1-1; 11 positions agree with TRBD1. Germline V gene sequence: CDR1 ENHRY, CDR2 SYGVKD. The CDR3 is 14 residues long. Trimming removed 6 bases from V and 0 bases from J; junction bases left unmatched: 0. The CDR3 loop is CAIRGQGVNTEAFF. CDR3 nucleotide sequence: TGTGCCATCAGGGGACAGGGGGTGAACACTGAAGCTTTCTTT.

This clonotype showed up just a few times. The genes are TRBV6-1 and TRBJ2-7; weak D call: TRBD2 (5 bases). The germline V gene encodes CDR1 MNHNS and CDR2 SASEGT. CDR3 size: 16 residues. V lost 6 bases to trimming and J lost 2 bases, with 20 bases between them. As DNA, the CDR3 is TGTGCCAGCAGCGCCACTAGACAATCCCTAACCTACGAGCAGTACTTC. Its translation is CASSATRQSLTYEQYF.

J is TRBJ2-7 and V is TRBV6-6; TRBD2 is a possible D gene (6 bases). With 2 bases removed from V and 5 bases from J, the gap between germline ends came to 10 bases. The germline gives CDR1 MNHNY, CDR2 SVGAGI (reference sequence). The CDR3 is 13 residues long. CDR3 DNA sequence: TGTGCCAGCAGTTACCCGGGCGGGGACGAGCAGTACTTC. Protein: CASSYPGGDEQYF.

The gene calls are TRBV7-9 and TRBJ2-3; D gene ambiguous. V was cut by 1 base and J by 2 bases, with 10 bases left in between. Per the germline V gene, CDR1 is SEHNR and CDR2 is FQNEAQ (reference sequence). CDR3 length: 15 amino acids. The CDR3 sequence is CASSLGDGLTDTQYF. In DNA, the CDR3 is TGTGCCAGCAGCTTAGGTGACGGCCTCACAGATACGCAGTATTTT.

This clonotype was seen a single time. The rearrangement joins TRBV20-1 to TRBJ2-7; 9 bases are a match to TRBD2. Per germline, CDR1 DFQATT and CDR2 SNEGSKA (reference sequence). Trimming at V came to 0 bases and at J to 1 base, leaving 4 bases not matched to a gene. The CDR3 runs to 15 residues. CDR3 in amino acids: CSARDSGSPSYEQYF. The CDR3 bases are TGCAGTGCTAGAGATAGCGGGAGTCCTTCCTACGAGCAGTACTTC.

The genes are TRBV18 and TRBJ2-7; D gene uncertain. This CDR3 comprises 14 residues. V shed 6 bases and J shed 5 bases, with 17 bases lying between them. The germline V gene has CDR1 KGHSH and CDR2 LQKENI. Here the CDR3 DNA reads TGTGCCAGCTCCTACGCCGTAGGGTCGGACGAGCAGTACTTC. As protein: CASSYAVGSDEQYF.

The rearrangement joins TRBV24-1 to TRBJ2-1; 11 bases map to TRBD2. The CDR3 covers 17 residues. Per germline, CDR1 KGHDR and CDR2 SFDVKD. V shed 3 bases, J shed 8 bases, and the junction held 11 bases outside the gene matches. The CDR3 region is CATSDHGLAGGHHEQFF. CDR3 DNA: TGTGCCACCAGTGATCACGGACTAGCGGGCGGACACCATGAGCAGTTCTTC.

This clonotype was seen only a few times. The J gene is TRBJ2-7, the V gene TRBV4-2; the match to TRBD2 covers 12 bases. Per germline, CDR1 LGHNA and CDR2 YNFKEQ. The length of the CDR3 is 15 residues. V dropped 5 bases and J dropped 6; count of bases not matched to a gene: 8. The DNA for the CDR3 is TGTGCCAGCAGCTCCCGACTAGCGGGAGAGGGCGAGCAGTACTTC. This codes for CASSSRLAGEGEQYF.

This clonotype has at least ten counts. The chain couples TRBV5-1 to TRBJ2-5, with 8 bases lining up with TRBD1. This CDR3 spans 15 amino acids. The J segment lost 3 bases and the V segment lost 4 bases, leaving 8 bases of the junction unmatched. Germline V lookup: CDR1 SGHRS, CDR2 YFSETQ. The CDR3 sequence is CASSLLQGVEETQYF. The CDR3 DNA reads TGCGCCAGCAGCCTCCTACAGGGGGTTGAAGAGACCCAGTACTTC.

This clonotype was observed a few times. This chain joins TRBV29-1 and TRBJ2-1; 10 bases are a match to TRBD2. J gave up 3 bases and V 1 base, and 15 bases lay outside the gene matches. This CDR3 has 19 residues. Germline assignment: CDR1 SQVTM and CDR2 ANQGSEA. The CDR3 DNA sequence: TGCAGCGTTGAAGGCAGGGTGGCGGCAACTAGCGGGGTCTACAATGAGCAGTTCTTC. This codes for CSVEGRVAATSGVYNEQFF.

The V and J genes are TRBV2 and TRBJ2-1, with 9 bases identical to TRBD2. CDR3 length: 16 residues. The germline gives CDR1 SNHLY, CDR2 FYNNEI. V was clipped by 2 bases and J by 9 bases; unmatched bases: 11. The CDR3 DNA reads as TGTGCCAGCAGTGAATTCGGCGGGGGAGCGGGGGGTGAGCAGTTCTTC. This translates into CASSEFGGGAGGEQFF.

The sample holds a few counts of this clonotype. The V gene is TRBV5-8, the J gene TRBJ2-7; a weak D match, TRBD2 (5 bases). The V and J ends lost 3 bases and 0 bases respectively, with 13 bases between them. The CDR3 loop spans 15 amino acids. Germline values: CDR1 SGHTS, CDR2 YDEGEE. CDR3 nucleotides: TGTGCCAGCAGCTCTCCGGGATCCTACTCCTACGAGCAGTACTTC. This translates into CASSSPGSYSYEQYF.

This chain joins TRBV3-1 and TRBJ1-6; D remains ambiguous. This CDR3 is 13 amino acids long. Trimming left V 1 base short and J 9 bases short, with 7 bases between. Germline V gene lookup returns CDR1 LGHDT and CDR2 YNNKEL (reference sequence). The CDR3 spells CASSQVRISPLHF. As DNA, the CDR3 is TGTGCCAGCAGCCAAGTACGAATTTCACCCCTCCACTTT.

Many counts were recorded for this clonotype. The rearrangement joins TRBV5-1 to TRBJ1-1, with no clear D. The CDR3 has 18 residues. The V gene lost 4 bases and the J gene lost 0 bases, with 22 bases spanning the gap. Germline lookup yields CDR1 SGHRS and CDR2 YFSETQ. CDR3 bases: TGCGCCAGCAGCCCAAATCGAGCCTCCCTGGGATTGAACACTGAAGCTTTCTTT. Translation gives CASSPNRASLGLNTEAFF.

This clonotype has only a few counts. The J gene is TRBJ2-1, the V gene TRBV5-1, with 7 bases fitting TRBD2. In germline, CDR1 is SGHRS, CDR2 YFSETQ. The CDR3 has 14 amino acids. The ends lost 5 bases at V and 7 bases at J; junction bases unmatched: 9. CDR3 protein: CASSGGRELNEQFF. The DNA for the CDR3 is TGCGCCAGCAGTGGAGGGCGGGAGTTGAATGAGCAGTTCTTC. Together with reference TRBV5-1 and TRBJ2-1, the CDR3 gives the full variable domain: KAGVTQTPRYLIKTRGQQVTLSCSPISGHRSVSWYQQTPGQGLQFLFEYFSETQRNKGNFPGRFSGRQFSNSRSEMNVSTLELGDSALYLCASSGGRELNEQFFGPGTRLTVL.

This clonotype was counted between two and nine times. The rearrangement links TRBV29-1 to TRBJ2-7; weak D call: TRBD1 (5 bases). CDR3 length: 12 residues. Trimming removed 6 bases from V and 5 bases from J, with 14 bases in between. The germline V gene has CDR1 SQVTM and CDR2 ANQGSEA. The CDR3 here is CSVIRDSDEQYF. The DNA for the CDR3 is TGCAGCGTAATCAGGGATTCCGACGAGCAGTACTTC.

This chain joins TRBV10-3 and TRBJ1-1; TRBD1 matches 8 bases. In germline, CDR1 is ENHRY, CDR2 SYGVKD. The CDR3 covers 15 residues. Trimming at V came to 6 bases and at J to 1 base, leaving 7 bases not matched to a gene. In DNA, the CDR3 is TGTGCCATCAGGGAACAGGGGGGCCCGAACACTGAAGCTTTCTTT. Amino acid sequence: CAIREQGGPNTEAFF.

The CDR3 DNA is TGTGCCAGCAGCCCCCTCCGGGACAGCCTAAACACTGAAGCTTTCTTT. Translation: CASSPLRDSLNTEAFF. This sequence joins TRBV7-2 and TRBJ1-1; TRBD1 matches 7 bases. The CDR3 runs to 16 residues. V lost 5 bases to trimming and J lost 2 bases; unmatched junction nucleotides: 11. CDR1 and CDR2 from the germline V gene are SGHTA and FQGNSA.

The table lists this clonotype with many counts. The rearrangement joins TRBV15 to TRBJ2-1; 9 positions match TRBD2. The CDR3 extends over 17 amino acids. Germline CDR1 LNHNV, CDR2 YYDKDF (reference sequence). With V trimmed by 5 bases and J by 4 bases, 12 bases remained unmatched. The chain's CDR3 is CATSSLGGLASYNEQFF. For the CDR3, the DNA is TGTGCCACCAGCTCCCTGGGGGGACTAGCCAGTTACAATGAGCAGTTCTTC.

The chain links TRBV2 to TRBJ2-7; D unresolved. Deletions cut 10 bases from V and 5 bases from J, with 18 bases between. The CDR3 contains 13 residues. Germline assignment: CDR1 SNHLY and CDR2 FYNNEI. The CDR3 here is CATMIAGPNEQYF. The CDR3 region has the DNA TGTGCCACCATGATAGCAGGTCCAAACGAGCAGTACTTC.